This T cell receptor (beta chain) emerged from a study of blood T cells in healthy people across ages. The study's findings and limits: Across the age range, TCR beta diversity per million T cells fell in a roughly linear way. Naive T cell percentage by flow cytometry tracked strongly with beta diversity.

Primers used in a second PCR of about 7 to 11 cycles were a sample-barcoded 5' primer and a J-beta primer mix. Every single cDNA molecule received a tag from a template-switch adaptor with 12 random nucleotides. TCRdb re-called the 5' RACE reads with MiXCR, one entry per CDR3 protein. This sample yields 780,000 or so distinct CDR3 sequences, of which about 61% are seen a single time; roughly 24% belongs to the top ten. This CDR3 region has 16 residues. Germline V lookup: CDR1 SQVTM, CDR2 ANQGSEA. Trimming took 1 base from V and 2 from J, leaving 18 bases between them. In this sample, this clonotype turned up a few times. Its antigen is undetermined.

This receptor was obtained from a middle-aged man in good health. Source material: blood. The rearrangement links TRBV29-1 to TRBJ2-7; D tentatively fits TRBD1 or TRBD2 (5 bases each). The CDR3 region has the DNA TGCAGCGTTGAAGGAGGGGCAGAAGCTAAACCCTACGAGCAGTACTTC. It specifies CSVEGGAEAKPYEQYF.